This T cell receptor (beta chain) stems from a study of T cell responses to AZD1222 COVID-19 vaccine. As concerns this clone: What it binds is not known.

Findings and caveats of the study: Repertoire collection took place solely once the T cell response had peaked.

The method was immunoSEQ multiplex PCR; TCRdb's version includes in-frame clones alone and lacks a portion of them. The table records approximately 150,000 clones, 85% to 95% of them present only once. Trimming shortened V by 0 bases and J by 6 bases, and 19 bases separated the two germline ends. The CDR3 consists of 18 residues. Per the germline V gene, CDR1 is KGHDR and CDR2 is SFDVKD. The sequence came from an adult in good health. This rearrangement joins TRBV24-1 to TRBJ2-2; perhaps TRBD1 as D (6 bases). Here the sequenced sample was peripheral blood, taken on day 0 of AZD1222 vaccination. The CDR3: CATSDLLGQTSSAGELFF. Here the CDR3 DNA reads TGTGCCACCAGTGATTTGTTAGGACAGACCTCATCTGCCGGGGAGCTGTTTTTT.